Included here is one T cell receptor (beta chain) sequence, with context. Its cognate antigen is unknown. The data belong to a study of graft-versus-host responses after intestinal transplantation. The protocol was immunoSEQ multiplex PCR, while the TCRdb copy is restricted to in-frame clones and leaves out a portion. This sample has 90,000 to 120,000 clones, with approximately 86% found just once. Per the germline V gene, CDR1 is MNHEY and CDR2 is SVGAGI. Trimming removed 4 bases from V and 8 bases from J; junction bases left unmatched: 8. This CDR3 is built from 14 residues. The source material was unstimulated CD4+ T cells sorted from spleen or lymph node cells, sampled before transplant. The receptor was derived from a human donor who was the organ donor for an intestinal transplant. This chain joins TRBV6-5 and TRBJ1-1; 9 bases are shared with TRBD1. CDR3 amino acids: CASSFIITGGEAFF. DNA of the CDR3: TGTGCCAGCAGTTTTATAATTACAGGGGGCGAAGCTTTCTTT.